The 32 T cell receptor beta chains listed next were all sequenced from one sample in a study of OX40 agonist ivuxolimab in advanced cancers. Assay: immunoSEQ multiplex PCR; the TCRdb copy retains only in-frame clones and omits some. The sample contains under 150,000 clones, approximately 94% of which appear only once. The specimen was CD4+ or CD8+ T cells sorted from blood, collected in a trial of the OX40 agonist ivuxolimab. All receptors derive from an adult with an advanced solid tumor such as melanoma, head and neck, liver or kidney cancer.

The rearrangement links TRBV19 to TRBJ1-5, with 7 nucleotides matching TRBD1. CDR1 is LNHDA, CDR2 SQIVND, per germline (reference sequence). V was clipped by 7 bases and J by 3 bases; unmatched bases: 3. The CDR3 consists of 13 residues. The CDR3 loop is CASNQGDNQPQHF. The CDR3 region has the DNA TGTGCCAGTAACCAGGGGGACAATCAGCCCCAGCATTTT.

CDR3 DNA: TGTGCCAGCAGTTACGGCGTGACAGGGGCCTACGAGCAGTACTTC. Amino acid sequence: CASSYGVTGAYEQYF. The J gene is TRBJ2-7, the V gene TRBV6-5, with TRBD1 identical over 8 bases. This CDR3 spans 15 amino acids. Germline V gene data show CDR1 as MNHEY and CDR2 as SVGAGI. Trimming cost V 2 bases and J 2 bases; bases outside gene matches: 5.

The V call is TRBV9, the J call TRBJ1-6; D uncertain. This CDR3 spans 15 amino acids. Trimming shortened V by 0 bases and J by 0 bases, and 4 bases separated the two germline ends. Germline V gives CDR1 SGDLS, CDR2 YYNGEE. CDR3 sequence: CASSVESSYNSPLHF. CDR3 sequence (DNA): TGTGCCAGCAGCGTAGAGAGCTCCTATAATTCACCCCTCCACTTT.

The chain links TRBV6-5 to TRBJ1-5; weak D call: TRBD1 (6 bases). The CDR3 consists of 16 residues. Germline CDR1 is MNHEY and CDR2 is SVGAGI. Trimming left V 0 bases short and J 6 bases short, with 15 bases between. CDR3 loop: CASSYSRGARGQPQHF. CDR3 DNA sequence: TGTGCCAGCAGTTACTCTCGGGGGGCGCGGGGTCAGCCCCAGCATTTT.

J is TRBJ1-1 and V is TRBV7-2; TRBD1 matches at 10 bases. The CDR3 is 15 amino acids. Germline V CDR1 and CDR2: SGHTA, FQGNSA. V lost 0 bases to trimming and J lost 4 bases; unmatched junction nucleotides: 2. CDR3 in DNA: TGTGCCAGCAGCTTAGCAGACAGGGGGCTCACTGAAGCTTTCTTT. Its translation: CASSLADRGLTEAFF.

The chain is built from TRBV4-3 and TRBJ2-6; D could derive from TRBD1 or TRBD2 (5 bases each). CDR1 is LGHNA and CDR2 is YSLEER in the germline V gene. V dropped 0 bases and J dropped 2 bases, with 11 bases sitting between them. The CDR3 is made up of 17 amino acids. CDR3: CASSQEAGGTGANVLTF. The CDR3 DNA reads as TGCGCCAGCAGCCAAGAGGCTGGGGGTACTGGGGCCAACGTCCTGACTTTC.

This rearrangement joins TRBV10-2 to TRBJ2-5; D remains ambiguous. There are 14 residues in the CDR3. The V and J ends lost 2 bases and 2 bases respectively, with 9 bases between them. From germline, CDR1 is WSHSY and CDR2 SAAADI. CDR3 sequence reads: CASSELGIQETQYF. The DNA for the CDR3 is TGCGCCAGCAGTGAGCTCGGTATTCAAGAGACCCAGTACTTC.

The rearrangement links TRBV5-4 to TRBJ2-7, with 10 bases matching TRBD2. This CDR3 has 16 residues. CDR1 SGHNT and CDR2 YYREEE come from the germline V gene (reference sequence). J gave up 4 bases and V 4 bases, and 11 bases lay outside the gene matches. In nucleotides, the CDR3 is TGTGCCAGCAGCCGCCGTACTAGCGGGATCATATACGAGCAGTACTTC. Residues: CASSRRTSGIIYEQYF.

The chain links TRBV5-6 to TRBJ2-5; TRBD2 matches at 8 bases. The J segment lost 5 bases and the V segment lost 0 bases, leaving 0 bases of the junction unmatched. In germline, CDR1 is SGHDT, CDR2 YYEEEE. This CDR3 spans 13 amino acids. This chain's CDR3 is CASSLASGETQYF. The CDR3, as DNA: TGTGCCAGCAGCTTGGCTAGCGGGGAGACCCAGTACTTC.

This sequence joins TRBV7-6 and TRBJ2-2; D call uncertain. The ends were cut back, 2 bases at V and 1 base at J, with 5 bases in the middle. The germline V gene encodes CDR1 SGHVS and CDR2 FNYEAQ. The CDR3 loop spans 14 amino acids. DNA of the CDR3: TGTGCCAGCAGCTTAAACGGGAACACCGGGGAGCTGTTTTTT. It translates to CASSLNGNTGELFF.

The J gene is TRBJ1-1, the V gene TRBV5-1; 10 bases align to TRBD1. Germline CDR1 SGHRS, CDR2 YFSETQ. The CDR3 length is 14 residues. V gave up 0 bases and J gave up 4 bases; unmatched junction bases: 0. CDR3 bases: TGCGCCAGCAGCTTGGGGACAGGGGGCACTGAAGCTTTCTTT. Encoded protein: CASSLGTGGTEAFF.

The chain links TRBV10-3 to TRBJ1-1; D is undetermined. In germline, CDR1 is ENHRY, CDR2 SYGVKD. V shed 2 bases and J shed 1 base, with 8 bases lying between them. The CDR3 contains 14 residues. The CDR3 spells CAISEGRGNTEAFF. As DNA, the CDR3 is TGTGCCATCAGTGAGGGACGGGGGAACACTGAAGCTTTCTTT.

V usage is TRBV18 and J usage is TRBJ1-1; the match to TRBD1 covers 8 bases. Germline assignment: CDR1 KGHSH and CDR2 LQKENI. J lost 2 bases, V lost 3 bases, and 5 bases had no gene match. This CDR3 contains 15 residues. The CDR3 DNA is TGTGCCAGCTCACCGTTGGACAGGGTAAACACTGAAGCTTTCTTT. Translating it yields CASSPLDRVNTEAFF.

The gene calls are TRBV18 and TRBJ1-2, with D perhaps TRBD1 (5 bases). The V gene lost 3 bases and the J gene lost 6 bases, with 14 bases spanning the gap. Per germline, CDR1 KGHSH and CDR2 LQKENI. The CDR3 runs 14 residues. The CDR3 sequence is CASSPTTREDGYTF. The CDR3 nucleotides read TGTGCCAGCTCACCCACGACCAGGGAGGATGGCTACACCTTC.

The V and J genes are TRBV5-1 and TRBJ2-3; D may correspond to TRBD1 or TRBD2 (7 bases each). V gave up 4 bases and J gave up 4 bases, with 13 bases separating them. Germline V gene sequence: CDR1 SGHRS, CDR2 YFSETQ. CDR3 size: 14 residues. The CDR3 coding sequence is TGCGCCAGCAGCCCGACAGGGAGGGCAGATACGCAGTATTTT. Translated: CASSPTGRADTQYF. The whole variable domain, filled in from reference TRBV5-1 and TRBJ2-3, reads KAGVTQTPRYLIKTRGQQVTLSCSPISGHRSVSWYQQTPGQGLQFLFEYFSETQRNKGNFPGRFSGRQFSNSRSEMNVSTLELGDSALYLCASSPTGRADTQYFGPGTRLTVL.

This sequence joins TRBV7-7 and TRBJ2-7; TRBD2 matches 10 bases. The V segment lost 1 base and the J segment 2 bases; nucleotides outside the gene matches: 5. The germline V gene has CDR1 SSHAT and CDR2 FNYEAQ (reference sequence). The CDR3 loop spans 16 amino acids. This chain's CDR3 is CASSLGAGGQTYEQYF. The CDR3, as DNA: TGTGCCAGCAGCTTAGGAGCGGGGGGGCAGACCTACGAGCAGTACTTC.

This clone was counted a single time. The rearrangement joins TRBV5-6 to TRBJ1-2, with D tentatively TRBD1 (5 bases). The germline CDR1 and CDR2 sequences are SGHDT and YYEEEE. The CDR3 is 14 amino acids. Trimming removed 0 bases at V and 4 bases at J, with 10 bases between. Written as DNA, the CDR3 is TGTGCCAGCAGCTTGGGGGGCCTGGGCTATGGCTACACCTTC. Translating gives CASSLGGLGYGYTF.

This chain connects TRBV28 to TRBJ1-2, with 7 bases matching TRBD1. V was pared by 6 bases and J by 4 bases, with 8 bases of the junction left unmatched. The CDR3 consists of 14 residues. Germline values: CDR1 MDHEN, CDR2 SYDVKM. The CDR3 DNA follows: TGTGCCAGCAGATTAACAGGGGTCCCCTATGGCTACACCTTC. Its protein product is CASRLTGVPYGYTF.

Only one count was recorded for this clone. V and J are TRBV5-1 and TRBJ1-1; D unresolved. The V end lost 0 bases, the J end lost 0 bases, and 3 bases lay between the germline ends. This CDR3 has 13 residues. Germline-derived CDR1 and CDR2 are SGHRS and YFSETQ. The CDR3 reads CASSLELNTEAFF. The DNA for the CDR3 is TGCGCCAGCAGCTTGGAATTGAACACTGAAGCTTTCTTT. Using reference TRBV5-1 and TRBJ1-1 for the parts outside the CDR3, the full variable domain is KAGVTQTPRYLIKTRGQQVTLSCSPISGHRSVSWYQQTPGQGLQFLFEYFSETQRNKGNFPGRFSGRQFSNSRSEMNVSTLELGDSALYLCASSLELNTEAFFGQGTRLTVV.

For the CDR3, the DNA is TGTGCCAGCAGCGTAACCCAGGACCATAATGAAAAACTGTTTTTT. It encodes CASSVTQDHNEKLFF. This chain joins TRBV9 and TRBJ1-4; D is unclear. Germline V gives CDR1 SGDLS, CDR2 YYNGEE. The CDR3 has 15 amino acids. V lost 1 base, J lost 4 bases, and 11 bases lay in between.

This chain connects TRBV6-5 to TRBJ1-5; D unresolved. This CDR3 has 13 amino acids. The germline gives CDR1 MNHEY, CDR2 SVGAGI. V lost 2 bases, J lost 12 bases, and 14 bases lay in between. CDR3 residues: CASSYIREGNQHF. In DNA, the CDR3 is TGTGCCAGCAGTTACATCCGGGAGGGTAACCAGCATTTT.

This clone came up a few times. The CDR3 loop is CASSLVRSQAFF. For the CDR3, the DNA is TGTGCCAGCAGCTTGGTAAGGAGTCAAGCTTTCTTT. V usage is TRBV5-6 and J usage is TRBJ1-1, with D uncertain. Trimming pared 0 bases from V and 9 bases from J, leaving 9 bases between. There are 12 residues in the CDR3. Germline V gene lookup returns CDR1 SGHDT and CDR2 YYEEEE.

The chain has TRBV5-4 and TRBJ1-2; TRBD1 aligns across 9 bases. Trimming at V came to 6 bases and at J to 12 bases, leaving 12 bases not matched to a gene. The germline V gene has CDR1 SGHNT and CDR2 YYREEE (reference sequence). This CDR3 is built from 13 residues. The CDR3 region is CASNQAWTGENTF. The CDR3 bases are TGTGCCAGCAACCAGGCGTGGACAGGGGAGAACACCTTC. Together with reference TRBV5-4 and TRBJ1-2, the CDR3 gives the full variable domain: ETGVTQSPTHLIKTRGQQVTLRCSSQSGHNTVSWYQQALGQGPQFIFQYYREEENGRGNFPPRFSGLQFPNYSSELNVNALELDDSALYLCASNQAWTGENTFGSGTRLTVV.

The chain uses TRBV18 and TRBJ1-1; D gene unclear. With 6 bases removed from V and 1 base from J, the gap between germline ends came to 15 bases. The CDR3 totals 15 residues. Germline V gene lookup returns CDR1 KGHSH and CDR2 LQKENI. CDR3 residues: CASSLRIQQNTEAFF. The DNA for the CDR3 is TGTGCCAGCTCCCTGCGCATACAGCAGAACACTGAAGCTTTCTTT.

This chain's CDR3 is CASSVDSGVYGYTF. The DNA for the CDR3 is TGTGCCAGCAGTGTCGACAGCGGGGTCTATGGCTACACCTTC. The chain employs TRBV2 and TRBJ1-2; TRBD1 might be the D (5 bases). V was pared by 4 bases and J by 4 bases, with 13 bases between. This CDR3 has 14 amino acids. Germline CDR1 and CDR2: SNHLY and FYNNEI.

The chain links TRBV27 to TRBJ1-1; D remains unclear. CDR1 is MNHEY and CDR2 is SMNVEV in the germline V gene (reference sequence). V was clipped by 4 bases and J by 11 bases, with 14 bases between them. The CDR3 contains 12 residues. CDR3 sequence: CASSSTFEGAFF. The CDR3 bases are TGTGCCAGCAGTTCCACCTTCGAAGGGGCTTTCTTT.

The gene calls are TRBV10-3 and TRBJ1-5; no clear D. The CDR3 has 13 residues. Germline CDR1 is ENHRY and CDR2 is SYGVKD. Trimming pared 2 bases from V and 6 bases from J, leaving 8 bases between. This CDR3 is CAISESEGQPQHF. The DNA of the CDR3 is TGTGCCATCAGTGAGAGCGAGGGTCAGCCCCAGCATTTT.

V gene TRBV2 combines with J gene TRBJ1-1; D uncertain. CDR1 and CDR2 (germline): SNHLY, FYNNEI. This CDR3 region has 11 residues. Trimming removed 7 bases from V and 1 base from J, with 4 bases in between. In DNA form, the CDR3 reads TGTGCCAGCAATGGGAACACTGAAGCTTTCTTT. Protein product: CASNGNTEAFF.

This chain links TRBV20-1 with TRBJ2-7; D is unresolved. Deletions cut 7 bases from V and 3 bases from J, with 10 bases between. The length of the CDR3 is 11 residues. Germline V gene lookup returns CDR1 DFQATT and CDR2 SNEGSKA (reference sequence). CDR3 sequence: CSVRMGYEQYF. CDR3 nucleotides: TGCAGTGTTCGGATGGGCTACGAGCAGTACTTC.

The chain has TRBV7-6 and TRBJ2-3, with D possibly being TRBD1 (6 bases). Trimming shortened V by 3 bases and J by 0 bases, and 13 bases separated the two germline ends. The CDR3 sequence is 16 residues long. CDR1 and CDR2 (germline): SGHVS, FNYEAQ. The CDR3 sequence: CASSFNGGQSTDTQYF. The CDR3 coding sequence is TGTGCCAGCAGCTTCAATGGCGGACAGAGCACAGATACGCAGTATTTT.

V and J are TRBV6-1 and TRBJ2-7; unclear D gene. V lost 0 bases, J lost 2 bases, and 11 bases lay in between. The CDR3 consists of 15 residues. Germline-derived CDR1 and CDR2 are MNHNS and SASEGT. The CDR3 DNA follows: TGTGCCAGCAGTGAAGCCCGGACCCCCCCCTACGAGCAGTACTTC. This sequence encodes CASSEARTPPYEQYF.

The gene calls are TRBV7-2 and TRBJ1-6; the D is unclear. The CDR3 covers 16 residues. Per germline, CDR1 SGHTA and CDR2 FQGNSA. V lost 5 bases to trimming and J lost 2 bases, with 13 bases between them. The CDR3 is CASSPGVGAYNSPLHF. The CDR3 nucleotides are TGTGCCAGCAGCCCCGGAGTAGGAGCCTATAATTCACCCCTCCACTTT. The full variable domain, with the rest looked up from reference TRBV7-2 and TRBJ1-6, is GAGVSQSPSNKVTEKGKDVELRCDPISGHTALYWYRQSLGQGLEFLIYFQGNSAPDKSGLPSDRFSAERTGGSVSTLTIQRTQQEDSAVYLCASSPGVGAYNSPLHFGNGTRLTVT.